The T cell receptor beta chain under discussion was sequenced for a study of T cells in Graves' hyperthyroidism and ophthalmopathy. Patients were aged 18 to 65, had disease duration under 2 months, and had newly diagnosed hyperthyroidism. The CDR3 runs to 13 residues. CDR1 is ENHRY, CDR2 SYGVKD, per germline. V was pared by 0 bases and J by 9 bases, with 11 bases between. Comment on this clonotype: Its antigen is still unknown.

It was RNA transcripts that yielded the amplified TCR beta CDR3 regions. The HTBI primer set served for first-round RT-PCR of the TCR CDR3. MiXCR, run by TCRdb on the multiplex PCR reads, gives a single entry per CDR3 protein. The data hold about 49,000 distinct CDR3 sequences, with roughly 51% observed a single time. General study points: It was a median about 6.5 months before onset that the model predicted ophthalmopathy.

The sequenced sample was peripheral blood or thyroid tissue (not recorded which). This chain uses TRBV10-3 with TRBJ2-5; D might be TRBD2 (5 bases). The origin of this receptor is a man younger than 35 with Graves' hyperthyroidism. In DNA form, the CDR3 reads TGTGCCATCAGTGAGTCACTTGACGGGGCCCAGTACTTC. Its protein product is CAISESLDGAQYF.